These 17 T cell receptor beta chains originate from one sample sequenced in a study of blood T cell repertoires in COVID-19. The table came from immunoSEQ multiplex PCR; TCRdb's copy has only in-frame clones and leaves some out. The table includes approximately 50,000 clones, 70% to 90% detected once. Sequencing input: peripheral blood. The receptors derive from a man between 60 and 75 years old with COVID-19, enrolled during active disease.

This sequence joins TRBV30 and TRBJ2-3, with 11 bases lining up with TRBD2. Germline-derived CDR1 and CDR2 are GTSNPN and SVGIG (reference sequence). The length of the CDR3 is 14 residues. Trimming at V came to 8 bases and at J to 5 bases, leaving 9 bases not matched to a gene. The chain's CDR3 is CAGKTSGMGDTQYF. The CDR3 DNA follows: TGTGCCGGCAAGACTAGCGGGATGGGAGATACGCAGTATTTT.

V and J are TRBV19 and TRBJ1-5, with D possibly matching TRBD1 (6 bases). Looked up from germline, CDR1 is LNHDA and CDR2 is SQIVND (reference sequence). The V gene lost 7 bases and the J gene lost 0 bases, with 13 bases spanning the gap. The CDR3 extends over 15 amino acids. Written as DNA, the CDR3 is TGTGCCAGTACCCGAGGACAGAATAGCAATCAGCCCCAGCATTTT. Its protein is CASTRGQNSNQPQHF.

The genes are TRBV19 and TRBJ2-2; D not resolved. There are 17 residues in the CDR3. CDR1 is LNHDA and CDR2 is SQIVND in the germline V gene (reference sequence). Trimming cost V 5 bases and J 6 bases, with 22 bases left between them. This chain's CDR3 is CASSPERPTSRPGELFF. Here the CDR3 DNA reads TGTGCCAGTAGTCCGGAACGTCCTACCTCTAGACCCGGGGAGCTGTTTTTT.

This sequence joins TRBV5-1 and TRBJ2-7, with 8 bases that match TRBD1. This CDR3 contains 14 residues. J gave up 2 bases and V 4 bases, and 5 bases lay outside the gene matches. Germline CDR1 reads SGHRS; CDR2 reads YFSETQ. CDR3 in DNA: TGCGCCAGCAGCCCTCCGGGACAGGCCTACGAGCAGTACTTC. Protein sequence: CASSPPGQAYEQYF.

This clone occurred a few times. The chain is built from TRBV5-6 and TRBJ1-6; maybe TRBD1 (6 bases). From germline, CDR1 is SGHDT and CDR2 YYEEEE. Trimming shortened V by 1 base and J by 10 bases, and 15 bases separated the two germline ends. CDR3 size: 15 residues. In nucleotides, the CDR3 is TGTGCCAGCAGCTTGAGGACCTCCCAGGGGTCACCCCTCCACTTT. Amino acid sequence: CASSLRTSQGSPLHF.

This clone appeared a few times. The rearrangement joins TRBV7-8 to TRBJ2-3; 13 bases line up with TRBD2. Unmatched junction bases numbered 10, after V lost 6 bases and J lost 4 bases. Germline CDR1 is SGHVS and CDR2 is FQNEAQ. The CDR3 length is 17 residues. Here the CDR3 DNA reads TGTGCCAGCAGTCGGACTAGCGGGAGTATGCCCCCAGATACGCAGTATTTT. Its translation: CASSRTSGSMPPDTQYF.

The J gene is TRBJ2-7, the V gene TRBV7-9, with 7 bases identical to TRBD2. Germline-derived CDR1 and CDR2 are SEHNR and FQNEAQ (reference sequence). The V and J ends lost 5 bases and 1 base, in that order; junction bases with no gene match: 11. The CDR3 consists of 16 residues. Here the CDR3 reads CASSPTVRRGSYEQYF. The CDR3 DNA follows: TGTGCCAGCAGCCCGACAGTTCGGCGGGGGTCCTACGAGCAGTACTTC.

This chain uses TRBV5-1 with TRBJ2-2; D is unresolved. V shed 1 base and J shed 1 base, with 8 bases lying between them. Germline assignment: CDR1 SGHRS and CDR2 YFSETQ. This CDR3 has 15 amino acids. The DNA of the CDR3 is TGCGCCAGCAGCTTGAACAGACAGAACACCGGGGAGCTGTTTTTT. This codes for CASSLNRQNTGELFF.

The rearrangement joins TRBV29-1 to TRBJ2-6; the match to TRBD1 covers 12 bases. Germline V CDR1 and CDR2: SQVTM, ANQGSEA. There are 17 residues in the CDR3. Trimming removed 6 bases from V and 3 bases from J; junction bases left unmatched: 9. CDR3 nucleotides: TGCAGCGTATATACGGGACAGGGGGCTTTTGGGGCCAACGTCCTGACTTTC. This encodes CSVYTGQGAFGANVLTF.

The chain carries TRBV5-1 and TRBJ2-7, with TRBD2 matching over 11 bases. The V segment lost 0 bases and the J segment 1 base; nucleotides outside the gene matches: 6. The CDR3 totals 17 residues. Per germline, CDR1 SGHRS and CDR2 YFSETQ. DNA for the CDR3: TGCGCCAGCAGCTTGGGGACTAGCGGGCGCCCATCCTACGAGCAGTACTTC. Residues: CASSLGTSGRPSYEQYF.

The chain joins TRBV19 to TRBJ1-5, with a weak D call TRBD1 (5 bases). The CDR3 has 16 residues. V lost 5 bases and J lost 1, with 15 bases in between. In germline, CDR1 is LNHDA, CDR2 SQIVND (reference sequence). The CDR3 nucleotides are TGTGCCAGTAGTCGATCGGACATCGGGAGCAATCAGCCCCAGCATTTT. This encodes CASSRSDIGSNQPQHF.

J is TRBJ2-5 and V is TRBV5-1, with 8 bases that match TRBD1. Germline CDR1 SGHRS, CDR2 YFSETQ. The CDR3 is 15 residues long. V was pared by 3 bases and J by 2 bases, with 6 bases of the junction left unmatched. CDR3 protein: CASSSTGAIQETQYF. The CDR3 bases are TGCGCCAGCAGCTCGACAGGGGCCATTCAAGAGACCCAGTACTTC.

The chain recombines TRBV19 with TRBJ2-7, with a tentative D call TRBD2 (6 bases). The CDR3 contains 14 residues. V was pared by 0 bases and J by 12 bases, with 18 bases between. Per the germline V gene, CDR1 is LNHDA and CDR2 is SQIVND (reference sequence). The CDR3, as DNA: TGTGCCAGTAGTATAGAACCGCACCGGGACTCGCTGTACTTC. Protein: CASSIEPHRDSLYF.

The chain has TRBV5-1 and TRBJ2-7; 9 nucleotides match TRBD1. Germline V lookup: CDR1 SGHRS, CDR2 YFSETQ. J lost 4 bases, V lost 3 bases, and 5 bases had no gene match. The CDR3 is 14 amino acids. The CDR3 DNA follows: TGCGCCAGCAGCTCGGACAGGGGAGAGTACGAGCAGTACTTC. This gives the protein CASSSDRGEYEQYF.

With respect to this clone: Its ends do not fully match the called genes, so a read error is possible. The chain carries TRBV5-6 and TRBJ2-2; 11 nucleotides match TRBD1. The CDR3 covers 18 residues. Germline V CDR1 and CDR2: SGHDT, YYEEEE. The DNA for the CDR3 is TGTGCCAGCACCTTGTTCGGGGGACAGGGGGCGAACACCGGGGAGCTGTTTTTT. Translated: CASTLFGGQGANTGELFF.

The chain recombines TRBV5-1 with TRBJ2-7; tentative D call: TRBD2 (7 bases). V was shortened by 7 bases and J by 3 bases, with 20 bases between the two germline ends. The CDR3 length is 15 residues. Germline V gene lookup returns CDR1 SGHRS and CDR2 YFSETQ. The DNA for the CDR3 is TGCGCCAGCTCTCCGAGGGGGGGCGCGGGCTACGAGCAGTACTTC. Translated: CASSPRGGAGYEQYF.

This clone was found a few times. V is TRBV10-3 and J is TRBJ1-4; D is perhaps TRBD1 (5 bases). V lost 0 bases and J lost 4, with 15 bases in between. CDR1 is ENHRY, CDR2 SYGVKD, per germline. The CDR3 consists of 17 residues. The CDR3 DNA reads TGTGCCATCAGTGAGTCCATTGAGACAAGGGGTAATGAAAAACTGTTTTTT. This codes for CAISESIETRGNEKLFF.